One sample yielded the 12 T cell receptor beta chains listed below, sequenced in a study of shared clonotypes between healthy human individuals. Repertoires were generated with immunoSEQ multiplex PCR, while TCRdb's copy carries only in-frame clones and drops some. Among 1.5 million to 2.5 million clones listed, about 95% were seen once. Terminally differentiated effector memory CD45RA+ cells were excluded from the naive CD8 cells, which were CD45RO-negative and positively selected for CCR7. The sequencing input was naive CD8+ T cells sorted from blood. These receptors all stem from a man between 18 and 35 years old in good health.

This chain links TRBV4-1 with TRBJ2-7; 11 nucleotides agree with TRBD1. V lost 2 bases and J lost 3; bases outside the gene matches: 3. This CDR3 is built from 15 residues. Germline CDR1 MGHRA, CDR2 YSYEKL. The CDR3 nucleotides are TGCGCCAGCAGCCAACCCGGGACAGGGGGCTACGAGCAGTACTTC. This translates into CASSQPGTGGYEQYF.

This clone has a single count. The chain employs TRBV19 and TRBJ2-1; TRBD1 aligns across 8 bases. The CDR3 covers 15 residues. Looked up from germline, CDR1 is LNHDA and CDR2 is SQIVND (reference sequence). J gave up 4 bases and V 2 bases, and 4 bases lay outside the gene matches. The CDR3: CASSITGGMYNEQFF. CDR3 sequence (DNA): TGTGCCAGTAGTATAACAGGGGGGATGTACAATGAGCAGTTCTTC.

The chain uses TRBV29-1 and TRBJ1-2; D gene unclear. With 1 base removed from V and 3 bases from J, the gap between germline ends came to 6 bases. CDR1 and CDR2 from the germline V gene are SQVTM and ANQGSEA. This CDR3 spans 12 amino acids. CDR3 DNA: TGCAGCGTTGAAGGGCCAGACTATGGCTACACCTTC. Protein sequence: CSVEGPDYGYTF. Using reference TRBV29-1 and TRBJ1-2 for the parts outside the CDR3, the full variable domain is SAVISQKPSRDICQRGTSLTIQCQVDSQVTMMFWYRQQPGQSLTLIATANQGSEATYESGFVIDKFPISRPNLTFSTLTVSNMSPEDSSIYLCSVEGPDYGYTFGSGTRLTVV.

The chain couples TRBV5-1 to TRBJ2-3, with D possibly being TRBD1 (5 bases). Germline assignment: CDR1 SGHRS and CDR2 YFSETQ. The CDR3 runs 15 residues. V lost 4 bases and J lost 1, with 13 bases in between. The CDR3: CASSPGIGGTDTQYF. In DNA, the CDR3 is TGCGCCAGCAGCCCGGGTATAGGGGGCACAGATACGCAGTATTTT.

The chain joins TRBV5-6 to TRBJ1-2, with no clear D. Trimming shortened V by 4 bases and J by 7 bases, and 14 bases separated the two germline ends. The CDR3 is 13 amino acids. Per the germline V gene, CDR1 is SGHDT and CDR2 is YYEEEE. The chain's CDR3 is CASSATPEGGYTF. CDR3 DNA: TGTGCCAGCAGCGCTACACCCGAGGGTGGCTACACCTTC. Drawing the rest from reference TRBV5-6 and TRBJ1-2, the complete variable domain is DAGVTQSPTHLIKTRGQQVTLRCSPKSGHDTVSWYQQALGQGPQFIFQYYEEEERQRGNFPDRFSGHQFPNYSSELNVNALLLGDSALYLCASSATPEGGYTFGSGTRLTVV.

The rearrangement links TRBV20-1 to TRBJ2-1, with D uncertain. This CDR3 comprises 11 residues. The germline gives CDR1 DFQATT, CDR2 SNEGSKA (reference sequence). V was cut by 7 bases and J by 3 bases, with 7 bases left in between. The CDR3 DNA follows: TGCAGTGTCGCAAACTACAATGAGCAGTTCTTC. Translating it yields CSVANYNEQFF.

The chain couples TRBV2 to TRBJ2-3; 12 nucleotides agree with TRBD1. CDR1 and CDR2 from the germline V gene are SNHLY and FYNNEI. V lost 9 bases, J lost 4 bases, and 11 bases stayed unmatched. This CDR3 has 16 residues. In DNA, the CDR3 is TGTGCCAGAAAAGGGGGGACAGGGGGCGAGGCAGATACGCAGTATTTT. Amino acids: CARKGGTGGEADTQYF.

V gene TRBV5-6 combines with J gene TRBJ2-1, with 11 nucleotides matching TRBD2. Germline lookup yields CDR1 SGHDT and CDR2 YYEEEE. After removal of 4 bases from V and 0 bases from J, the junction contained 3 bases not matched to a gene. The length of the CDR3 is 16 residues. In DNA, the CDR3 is TGTGCCAGCAGCCAGGGGACTAGCGGCTCCTACAATGAGCAGTTCTTC. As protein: CASSQGTSGSYNEQFF.

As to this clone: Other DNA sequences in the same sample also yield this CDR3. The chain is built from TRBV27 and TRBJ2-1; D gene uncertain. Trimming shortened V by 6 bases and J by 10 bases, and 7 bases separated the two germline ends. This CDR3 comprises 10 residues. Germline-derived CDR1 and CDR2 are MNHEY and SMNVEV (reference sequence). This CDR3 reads CASRGSEQFF. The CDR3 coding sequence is TGTGCCAGCAGGGGATCCGAGCAGTTCTTC.

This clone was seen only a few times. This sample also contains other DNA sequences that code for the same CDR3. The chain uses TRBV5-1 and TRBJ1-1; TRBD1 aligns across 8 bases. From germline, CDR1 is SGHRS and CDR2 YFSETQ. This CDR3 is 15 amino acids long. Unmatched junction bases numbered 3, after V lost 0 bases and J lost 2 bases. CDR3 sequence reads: CASSLGDRGNTEAFF. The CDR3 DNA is TGCGCCAGCAGCTTGGGCGACAGGGGAAACACTGAAGCTTTCTTT.

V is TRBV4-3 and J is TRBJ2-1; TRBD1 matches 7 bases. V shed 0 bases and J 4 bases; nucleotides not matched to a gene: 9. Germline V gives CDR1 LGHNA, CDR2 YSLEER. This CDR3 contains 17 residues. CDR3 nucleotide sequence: TGCGCCAGCAGCCAAGATTGGGCCGAGGGGGCATACAATGAGCAGTTCTTC. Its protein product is CASSQDWAEGAYNEQFF.

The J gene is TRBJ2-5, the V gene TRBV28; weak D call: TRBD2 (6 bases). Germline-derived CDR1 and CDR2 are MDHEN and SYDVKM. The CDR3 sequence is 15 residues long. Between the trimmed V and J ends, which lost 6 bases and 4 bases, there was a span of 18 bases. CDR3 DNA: TGTGCCAGCAGCACCCCAGGAGGGGTGGTAGAGACCCAGTACTTC. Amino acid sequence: CASSTPGGVVETQYF.